This TCR beta chain was obtained from a study of regulatory T cells in long-lasting Graves disease. Study conclusions and caveats: When disease was persistent, TRBV28, TRBJ1-2 and TRBJ2-5 were the favored segments. Accuracy may have been reduced by the small sample size.

Libraries of TCR beta came from iRepertoire HTBI primers plus Arm-PCR of CDR3 regions. As handled by the study authors: Some 57 TRBV and about 14 TRBJ segments were identified across samples. TCRdb re-derived calls from the multiplex PCR reads in MiXCR, one entry per CDR3 protein. TCRdb, not the authors, supplied the V and J calls. The sample lists under 300,000 distinct CDR3 sequences; about 19% were seen once. Per germline, CDR1 SGHRS and CDR2 YFSETQ. This CDR3 has 14 residues. Time point indicated: newly diagnosed GD, antithyroid drugs for less than 3 months. The TCR library used RNA extracted from PBMCs. Points on this clonotype: Its target is not known. The junction does not match germline at one end; this may be a read error.

The V and J genes are TRBV5-1 and TRBJ1-2; 9 bases are shared with TRBD1. The starting material was peripheral blood mononuclear cells (PBMCs), obtained at new diagnosis, from a patient treated with antithyroid drugs. The sequence derives from a female donor with Graves disease. The CDR3 protein is CASSGGQGRGSYTF. CDR3 in DNA: TGTGCCAGCAGCGGCGGACAGGGGAGGGGAAGCTACACCTTC.